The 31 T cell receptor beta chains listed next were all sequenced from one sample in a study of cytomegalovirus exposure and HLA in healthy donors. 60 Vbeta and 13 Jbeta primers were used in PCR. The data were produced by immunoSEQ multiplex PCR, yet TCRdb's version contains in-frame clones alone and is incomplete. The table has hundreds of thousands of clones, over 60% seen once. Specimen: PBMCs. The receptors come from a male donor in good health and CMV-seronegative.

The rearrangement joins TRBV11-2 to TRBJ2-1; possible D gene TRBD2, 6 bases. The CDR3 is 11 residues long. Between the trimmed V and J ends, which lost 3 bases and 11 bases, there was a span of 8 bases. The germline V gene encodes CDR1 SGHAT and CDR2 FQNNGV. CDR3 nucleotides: TGTGCCAGCAGCTTGGCGGGAAAGCAGTTCTTC. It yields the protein CASSLAGKQFF.

The CDR3 spells CASSVHMTYADTQYF. As DNA, the CDR3 is TGTGCCAGCAGCGTACATATGACATACGCAGATACGCAGTATTTT. The chain has TRBV9 and TRBJ2-3; the D is unclear. Germline V lookup: CDR1 SGDLS, CDR2 YYNGEE. The CDR3 is made up of 15 amino acids. Trimming shortened V by 1 base and J by 4 bases, and 13 bases separated the two germline ends.

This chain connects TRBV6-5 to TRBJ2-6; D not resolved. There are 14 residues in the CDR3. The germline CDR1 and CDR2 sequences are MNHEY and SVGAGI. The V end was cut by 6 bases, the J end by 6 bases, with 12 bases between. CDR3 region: CASRSVLQANVLTF. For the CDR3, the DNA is TGTGCCAGCAGGTCAGTTCTGCAGGCCAACGTCCTGACTTTC.

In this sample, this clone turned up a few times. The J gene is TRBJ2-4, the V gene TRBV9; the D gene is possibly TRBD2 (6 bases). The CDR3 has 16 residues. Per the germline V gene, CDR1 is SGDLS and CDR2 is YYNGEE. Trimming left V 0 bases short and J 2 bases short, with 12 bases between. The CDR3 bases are TGTGCCAGCAGCGTAGGGTGGGGACTCTCCAAAAACATTCAGTACTTC. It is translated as CASSVGWGLSKNIQYF.

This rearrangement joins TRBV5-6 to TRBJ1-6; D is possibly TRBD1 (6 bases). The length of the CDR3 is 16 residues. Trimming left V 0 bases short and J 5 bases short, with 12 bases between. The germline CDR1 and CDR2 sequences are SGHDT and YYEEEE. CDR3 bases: TGTGCCAGCAGCTTGGACCCAGGGGTGGATAATTCACCCCTCCACTTT. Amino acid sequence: CASSLDPGVDNSPLHF. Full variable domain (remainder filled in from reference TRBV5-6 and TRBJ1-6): DAGVTQSPTHLIKTRGQQVTLRCSPKSGHDTVSWYQQALGQGPQFIFQYYEEEERQRGNFPDRFSGHQFPNYSSELNVNALLLGDSALYLCASSLDPGVDNSPLHFGNGTRLTVT.

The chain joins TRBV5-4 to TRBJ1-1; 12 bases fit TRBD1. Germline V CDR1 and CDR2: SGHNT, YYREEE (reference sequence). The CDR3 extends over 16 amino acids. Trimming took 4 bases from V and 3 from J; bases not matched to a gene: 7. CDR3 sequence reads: CASSHGTGGGYTEAFF. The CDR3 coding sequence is TGTGCCAGCAGCCACGGGACAGGGGGCGGGTACACTGAAGCTTTCTTT.

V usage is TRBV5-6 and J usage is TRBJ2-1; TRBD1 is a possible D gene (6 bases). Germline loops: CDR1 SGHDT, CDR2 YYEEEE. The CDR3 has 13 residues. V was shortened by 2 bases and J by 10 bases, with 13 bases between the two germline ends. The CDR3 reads CASSLTGTREQFF. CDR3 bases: TGTGCCAGCAGCTTAACAGGGACAAGGGAGCAGTTCTTC.

The CDR3 reads CASRPQGYEQYF. CDR3 in DNA: TGCGCCAGCAGACCCCAGGGCTACGAGCAGTACTTC. The chain couples TRBV23-1 to TRBJ2-7, with D possibly being TRBD1 (5 bases). TRBV23-1 is labeled an ORF, and its function is uncertain. The CDR3 runs to 12 residues. Trimming removed 6 bases at V and 3 bases at J, with 9 bases between.

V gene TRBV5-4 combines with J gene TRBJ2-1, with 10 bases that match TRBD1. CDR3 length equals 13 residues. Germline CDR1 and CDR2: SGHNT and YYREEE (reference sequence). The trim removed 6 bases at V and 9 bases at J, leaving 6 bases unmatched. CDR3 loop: CASTTDRGGEQFF. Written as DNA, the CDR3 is TGTGCCAGCACCACGGACAGGGGGGGTGAGCAGTTCTTC.

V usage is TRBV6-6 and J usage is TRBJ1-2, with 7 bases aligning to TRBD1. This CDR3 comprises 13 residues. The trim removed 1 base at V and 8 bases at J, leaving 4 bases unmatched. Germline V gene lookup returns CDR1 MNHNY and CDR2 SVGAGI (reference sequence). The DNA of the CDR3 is TGTGCCAGCAGTTACTTCAGGGGGAGCGGCTACACCTTC. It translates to CASSYFRGSGYTF.

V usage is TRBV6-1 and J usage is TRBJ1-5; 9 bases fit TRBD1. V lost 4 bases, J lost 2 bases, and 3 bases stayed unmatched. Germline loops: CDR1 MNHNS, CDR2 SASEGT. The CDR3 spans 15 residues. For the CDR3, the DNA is TGTGCCAGCAGTGGGACAGGGGTCGGCAATCAGCCCCAGCATTTT. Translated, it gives CASSGTGVGNQPQHF.

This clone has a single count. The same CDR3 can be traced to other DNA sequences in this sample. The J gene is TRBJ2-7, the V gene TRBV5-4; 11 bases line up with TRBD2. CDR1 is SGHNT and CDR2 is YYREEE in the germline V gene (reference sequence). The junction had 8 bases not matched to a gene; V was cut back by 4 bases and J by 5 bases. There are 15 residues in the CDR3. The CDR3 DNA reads TGTGCCAGCAGCAGATCCGGGACTAGCGGAGACGAGCAGTACTTC. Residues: CASSRSGTSGDEQYF.

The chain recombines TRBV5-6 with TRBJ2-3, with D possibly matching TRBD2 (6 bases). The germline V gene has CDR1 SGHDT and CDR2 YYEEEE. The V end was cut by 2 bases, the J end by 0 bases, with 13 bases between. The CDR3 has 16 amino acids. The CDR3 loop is CASSFLSGTSTDTQYF. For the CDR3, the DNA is TGTGCCAGCAGCTTTCTTAGCGGAACTAGCACAGATACGCAGTATTTT.

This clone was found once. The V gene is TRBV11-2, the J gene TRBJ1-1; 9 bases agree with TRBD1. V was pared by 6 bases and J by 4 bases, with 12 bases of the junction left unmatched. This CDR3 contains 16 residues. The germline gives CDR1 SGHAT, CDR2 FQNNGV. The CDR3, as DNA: TGTGCCAGCAGTAAGCCGACAGGGGGAGAGGTCACTGAAGCTTTCTTT. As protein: CASSKPTGGEVTEAFF.

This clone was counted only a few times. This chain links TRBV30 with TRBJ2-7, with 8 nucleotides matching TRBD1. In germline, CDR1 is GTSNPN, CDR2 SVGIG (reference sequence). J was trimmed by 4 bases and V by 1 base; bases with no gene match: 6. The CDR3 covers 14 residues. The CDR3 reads CAWSAGQGRYEQYF. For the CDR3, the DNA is TGTGCCTGGAGTGCCGGACAGGGACGATACGAGCAGTACTTC.

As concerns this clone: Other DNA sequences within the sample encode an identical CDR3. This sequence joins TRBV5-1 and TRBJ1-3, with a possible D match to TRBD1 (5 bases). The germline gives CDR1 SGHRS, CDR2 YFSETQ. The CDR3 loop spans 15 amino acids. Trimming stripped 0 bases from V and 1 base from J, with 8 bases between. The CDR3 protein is CASSLAGGSGNTIYF. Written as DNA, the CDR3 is TGCGCCAGCAGCTTGGCGGGGGGTTCTGGAAACACCATATATTTT.

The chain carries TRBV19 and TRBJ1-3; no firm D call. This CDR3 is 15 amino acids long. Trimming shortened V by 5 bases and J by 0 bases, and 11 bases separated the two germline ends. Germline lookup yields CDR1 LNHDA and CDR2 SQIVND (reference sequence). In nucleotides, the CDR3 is TGTGCCAGTAGTTTTGGCCTTGGCTCTGGAAACACCATATATTTT. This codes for CASSFGLGSGNTIYF. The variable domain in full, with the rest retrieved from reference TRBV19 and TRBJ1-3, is DGGITQSPKYLFRKEGQNVTLSCEQNLNHDAMYWYRQDPGQGLRLIYYSQIVNDFQKGDIAEGYSVSREKKESFPLTVTSAQKNPTAFYLCASSFGLGSGNTIYFGEGSWLTVV.

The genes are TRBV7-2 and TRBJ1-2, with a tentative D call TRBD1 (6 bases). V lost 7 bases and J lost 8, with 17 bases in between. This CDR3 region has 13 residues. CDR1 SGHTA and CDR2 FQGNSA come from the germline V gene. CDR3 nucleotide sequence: TGTGCCAGCACTAGGGGGGGAGGTTTGGGCTACACCTTC. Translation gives CASTRGGGLGYTF.

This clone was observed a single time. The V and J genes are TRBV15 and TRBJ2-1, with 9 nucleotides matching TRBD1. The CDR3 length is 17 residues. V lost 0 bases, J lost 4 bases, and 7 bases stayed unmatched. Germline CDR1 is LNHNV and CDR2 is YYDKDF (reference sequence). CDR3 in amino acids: CATSREQSGQGYNEQFF. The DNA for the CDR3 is TGTGCCACCAGCAGAGAACAATCGGGACAGGGTTACAATGAGCAGTTCTTC. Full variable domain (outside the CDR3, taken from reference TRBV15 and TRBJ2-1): DAMVIQNPRYQVTQFGKPVTLSCSQTLNHNVMYWYQQKSSQAPKLLFHYYDKDFNNEADTPDNFQSRRPNTSFCFLDIRSPGLGDTAMYLCATSREQSGQGYNEQFFGPGTRLTVL.

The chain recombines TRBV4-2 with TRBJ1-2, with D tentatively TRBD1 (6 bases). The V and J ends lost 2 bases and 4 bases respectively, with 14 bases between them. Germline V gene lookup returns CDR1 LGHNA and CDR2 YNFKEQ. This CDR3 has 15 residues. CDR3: CASSQNTGTTYGYTF. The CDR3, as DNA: TGTGCCAGCAGCCAAAACACCGGGACAACCTATGGCTACACCTTC.

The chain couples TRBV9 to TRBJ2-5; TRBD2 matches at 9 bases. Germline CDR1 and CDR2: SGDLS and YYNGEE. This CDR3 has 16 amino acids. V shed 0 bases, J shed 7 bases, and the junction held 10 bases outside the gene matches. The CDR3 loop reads CASSVESLAGPRTQYF. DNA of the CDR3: TGTGCCAGCAGCGTAGAAAGTCTAGCGGGGCCAAGGACCCAGTACTTC.

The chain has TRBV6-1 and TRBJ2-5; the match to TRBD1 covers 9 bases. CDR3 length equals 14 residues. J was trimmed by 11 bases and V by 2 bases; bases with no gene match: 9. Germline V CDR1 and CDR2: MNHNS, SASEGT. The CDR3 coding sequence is TGTGCCAGCAGTGAACTTGGACAGGGGTGGGAGCAGTACTTC. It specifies CASSELGQGWEQYF.

CDR3 amino acids: CASSPLWSSGGAIDTQYF. The CDR3 coding sequence is TGTGCCAGCAGCCCCCTCTGGTCCAGCGGGGGGGCAATAGATACGCAGTATTTT. The rearrangement joins TRBV5-4 to TRBJ2-3; 10 nucleotides line up with TRBD2. V shed 4 bases, J shed 5 bases, and the junction held 16 bases outside the gene matches. The CDR3 is 18 amino acids. In germline, CDR1 is SGHNT, CDR2 YYREEE (reference sequence).

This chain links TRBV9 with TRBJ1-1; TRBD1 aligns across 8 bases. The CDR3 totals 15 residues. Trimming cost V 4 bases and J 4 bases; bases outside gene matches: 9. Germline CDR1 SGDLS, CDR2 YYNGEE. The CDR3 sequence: CASSYQGASGTEAFF. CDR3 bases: TGTGCCAGCAGCTACCAGGGGGCATCGGGCACTGAAGCTTTCTTT.

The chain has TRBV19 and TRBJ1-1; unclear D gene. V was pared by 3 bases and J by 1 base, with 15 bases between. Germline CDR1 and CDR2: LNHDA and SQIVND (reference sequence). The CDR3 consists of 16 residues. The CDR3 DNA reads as TGTGCCAGTAGTATCGACCCCCCGGGTGGGAACACTGAAGCTTTCTTT. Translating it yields CASSIDPPGGNTEAFF.

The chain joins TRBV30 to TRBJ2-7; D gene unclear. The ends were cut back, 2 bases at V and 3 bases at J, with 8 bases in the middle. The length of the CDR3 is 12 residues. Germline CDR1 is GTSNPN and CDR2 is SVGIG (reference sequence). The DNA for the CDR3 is TGTGCCTGGAGTTCAGGAATCTACGAGCAGTACTTC. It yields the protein CAWSSGIYEQYF.

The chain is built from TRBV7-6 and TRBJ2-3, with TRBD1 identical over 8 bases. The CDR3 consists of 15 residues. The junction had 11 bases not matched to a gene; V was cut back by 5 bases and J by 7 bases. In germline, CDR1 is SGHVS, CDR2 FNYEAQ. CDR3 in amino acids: CASSQVTGEAYTQYF. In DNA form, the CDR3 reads TGTGCCAGCAGCCAGGTGACAGGGGAAGCTTATACGCAGTATTTT.

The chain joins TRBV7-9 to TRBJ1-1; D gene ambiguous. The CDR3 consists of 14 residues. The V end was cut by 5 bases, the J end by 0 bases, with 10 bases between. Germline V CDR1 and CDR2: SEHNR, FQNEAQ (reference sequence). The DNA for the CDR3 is TGTGCCAGCAGCCGTGAGGGCCTGAACACTGAAGCTTTCTTT. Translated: CASSREGLNTEAFF. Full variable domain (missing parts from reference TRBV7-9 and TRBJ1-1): DTGVSQNPRHKITKRGQNVTFRCDPISEHNRLYWYRQTLGQGPEFLTYFQNEAQLEKSRLLSDRFSAERPKGSFSTLEIQRTEQGDSAMYLCASSREGLNTEAFFGQGTRLTVV.

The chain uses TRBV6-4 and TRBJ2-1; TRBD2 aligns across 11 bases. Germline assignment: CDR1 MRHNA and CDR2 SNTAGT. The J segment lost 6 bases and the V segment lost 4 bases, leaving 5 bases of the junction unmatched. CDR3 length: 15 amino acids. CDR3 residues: CASSVAGGPGNEQFF. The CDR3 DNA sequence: TGTGCCAGCAGTGTAGCGGGAGGGCCGGGCAATGAGCAGTTCTTC.

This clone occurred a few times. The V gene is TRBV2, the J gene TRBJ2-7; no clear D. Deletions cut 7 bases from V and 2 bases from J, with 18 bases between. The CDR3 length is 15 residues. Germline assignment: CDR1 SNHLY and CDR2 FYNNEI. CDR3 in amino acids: CASNLDGIAPYEQYF. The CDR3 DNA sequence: TGTGCCAGCAACCTAGATGGAATAGCCCCCTACGAGCAGTACTTC.

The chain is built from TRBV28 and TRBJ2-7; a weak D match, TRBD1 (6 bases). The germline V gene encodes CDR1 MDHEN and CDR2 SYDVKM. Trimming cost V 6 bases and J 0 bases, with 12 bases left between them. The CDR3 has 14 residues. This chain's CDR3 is CASSSRDNSYEQYF. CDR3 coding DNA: TGTGCCAGCAGCTCACGGGACAACTCCTACGAGCAGTACTTC. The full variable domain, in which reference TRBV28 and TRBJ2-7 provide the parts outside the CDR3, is DVKVTQSSRYLVKRTGEKVFLECVQDMDHENMFWYRQDPGLGLRLIYFSYDVKMKEKGDIPEGYSVSREKKERFSLILESASTNQTSMYLCASSSRDNSYEQYFGPGTRLTVT.